This T cell receptor beta chain stems from a study of cytomegalovirus exposure and HLA in healthy donors. The PCR had 60 Vbeta and 13 Jbeta primers. TCRdb's table, derived via immunoSEQ multiplex PCR, lists solely in-frame clones and lacks some. The table records more than 80,000 clones, 65% to 75% of them present only once. This CDR3 region has 11 residues. V was pared by 0 bases and J by 3 bases, with 3 bases between. From germline, CDR1 is GTSNPN and CDR2 SVGIG (reference sequence). The genes are TRBV30 and TRBJ2-7, with D hard to call. Input material: PBMCs. This clonotype was obtained from a man aged 55 to 70 in good health and CMV-seronegative. The CDR3 reads CAWSVRYEQYF. Written as DNA, the CDR3 is TGTGCCTGGAGTGTCCGCTACGAGCAGTACTTC.